The clone carrying this TCR beta chain was seen more than once but under ten times. These data originate in a study of blood T cell repertoires in COVID-19. Across the whole study: Researchers got acute and convalescent COVID-19 samples from the United States, Italy and Spain. In each case, the material was cDNA or gDNA derived from T cells, B-cell-depleted T cells, or PBMCs.

Per the authors' pipeline: Amplified reference gene primers provided the basis for estimating nucleated cell counts. Repertoires were generated with immunoSEQ multiplex PCR, while TCRdb's copy carries only in-frame clones and drops some. Clone size and V and J calls were adopted from that table, with D and trimming inferred from the DNA. The table has 150,000 or so clones, approximately 82% seen once; the top ten hold 20% to 25%. The CDR3 is made up of 16 amino acids. V shed 4 bases and J 5 bases; nucleotides not matched to a gene: 8. Germline loops: CDR1 SGHRS, CDR2 YFSETQ. The gene calls are TRBV5-1 and TRBJ1-6, with 8 bases that match TRBD1. Material: peripheral blood. The TCR sequence derives from a woman older than 75 with acute or convalescent COVID-19. Here the CDR3 reads CASSHHDRGNNSPLHF. CDR3 sequence (DNA): TGCGCCAGCAGCCATCACGACAGGGGAAATAATTCACCCCTCCACTTT. Full variable domain (outside the CDR3, taken from reference TRBV5-1 and TRBJ1-6): KAGVTQTPRYLIKTRGQQVTLSCSPISGHRSVSWYQQTPGQGLQFLFEYFSETQRNKGNFPGRFSGRQFSNSRSEMNVSTLELGDSALYLCASSHHDRGNNSPLHFGNGTRLTVT.